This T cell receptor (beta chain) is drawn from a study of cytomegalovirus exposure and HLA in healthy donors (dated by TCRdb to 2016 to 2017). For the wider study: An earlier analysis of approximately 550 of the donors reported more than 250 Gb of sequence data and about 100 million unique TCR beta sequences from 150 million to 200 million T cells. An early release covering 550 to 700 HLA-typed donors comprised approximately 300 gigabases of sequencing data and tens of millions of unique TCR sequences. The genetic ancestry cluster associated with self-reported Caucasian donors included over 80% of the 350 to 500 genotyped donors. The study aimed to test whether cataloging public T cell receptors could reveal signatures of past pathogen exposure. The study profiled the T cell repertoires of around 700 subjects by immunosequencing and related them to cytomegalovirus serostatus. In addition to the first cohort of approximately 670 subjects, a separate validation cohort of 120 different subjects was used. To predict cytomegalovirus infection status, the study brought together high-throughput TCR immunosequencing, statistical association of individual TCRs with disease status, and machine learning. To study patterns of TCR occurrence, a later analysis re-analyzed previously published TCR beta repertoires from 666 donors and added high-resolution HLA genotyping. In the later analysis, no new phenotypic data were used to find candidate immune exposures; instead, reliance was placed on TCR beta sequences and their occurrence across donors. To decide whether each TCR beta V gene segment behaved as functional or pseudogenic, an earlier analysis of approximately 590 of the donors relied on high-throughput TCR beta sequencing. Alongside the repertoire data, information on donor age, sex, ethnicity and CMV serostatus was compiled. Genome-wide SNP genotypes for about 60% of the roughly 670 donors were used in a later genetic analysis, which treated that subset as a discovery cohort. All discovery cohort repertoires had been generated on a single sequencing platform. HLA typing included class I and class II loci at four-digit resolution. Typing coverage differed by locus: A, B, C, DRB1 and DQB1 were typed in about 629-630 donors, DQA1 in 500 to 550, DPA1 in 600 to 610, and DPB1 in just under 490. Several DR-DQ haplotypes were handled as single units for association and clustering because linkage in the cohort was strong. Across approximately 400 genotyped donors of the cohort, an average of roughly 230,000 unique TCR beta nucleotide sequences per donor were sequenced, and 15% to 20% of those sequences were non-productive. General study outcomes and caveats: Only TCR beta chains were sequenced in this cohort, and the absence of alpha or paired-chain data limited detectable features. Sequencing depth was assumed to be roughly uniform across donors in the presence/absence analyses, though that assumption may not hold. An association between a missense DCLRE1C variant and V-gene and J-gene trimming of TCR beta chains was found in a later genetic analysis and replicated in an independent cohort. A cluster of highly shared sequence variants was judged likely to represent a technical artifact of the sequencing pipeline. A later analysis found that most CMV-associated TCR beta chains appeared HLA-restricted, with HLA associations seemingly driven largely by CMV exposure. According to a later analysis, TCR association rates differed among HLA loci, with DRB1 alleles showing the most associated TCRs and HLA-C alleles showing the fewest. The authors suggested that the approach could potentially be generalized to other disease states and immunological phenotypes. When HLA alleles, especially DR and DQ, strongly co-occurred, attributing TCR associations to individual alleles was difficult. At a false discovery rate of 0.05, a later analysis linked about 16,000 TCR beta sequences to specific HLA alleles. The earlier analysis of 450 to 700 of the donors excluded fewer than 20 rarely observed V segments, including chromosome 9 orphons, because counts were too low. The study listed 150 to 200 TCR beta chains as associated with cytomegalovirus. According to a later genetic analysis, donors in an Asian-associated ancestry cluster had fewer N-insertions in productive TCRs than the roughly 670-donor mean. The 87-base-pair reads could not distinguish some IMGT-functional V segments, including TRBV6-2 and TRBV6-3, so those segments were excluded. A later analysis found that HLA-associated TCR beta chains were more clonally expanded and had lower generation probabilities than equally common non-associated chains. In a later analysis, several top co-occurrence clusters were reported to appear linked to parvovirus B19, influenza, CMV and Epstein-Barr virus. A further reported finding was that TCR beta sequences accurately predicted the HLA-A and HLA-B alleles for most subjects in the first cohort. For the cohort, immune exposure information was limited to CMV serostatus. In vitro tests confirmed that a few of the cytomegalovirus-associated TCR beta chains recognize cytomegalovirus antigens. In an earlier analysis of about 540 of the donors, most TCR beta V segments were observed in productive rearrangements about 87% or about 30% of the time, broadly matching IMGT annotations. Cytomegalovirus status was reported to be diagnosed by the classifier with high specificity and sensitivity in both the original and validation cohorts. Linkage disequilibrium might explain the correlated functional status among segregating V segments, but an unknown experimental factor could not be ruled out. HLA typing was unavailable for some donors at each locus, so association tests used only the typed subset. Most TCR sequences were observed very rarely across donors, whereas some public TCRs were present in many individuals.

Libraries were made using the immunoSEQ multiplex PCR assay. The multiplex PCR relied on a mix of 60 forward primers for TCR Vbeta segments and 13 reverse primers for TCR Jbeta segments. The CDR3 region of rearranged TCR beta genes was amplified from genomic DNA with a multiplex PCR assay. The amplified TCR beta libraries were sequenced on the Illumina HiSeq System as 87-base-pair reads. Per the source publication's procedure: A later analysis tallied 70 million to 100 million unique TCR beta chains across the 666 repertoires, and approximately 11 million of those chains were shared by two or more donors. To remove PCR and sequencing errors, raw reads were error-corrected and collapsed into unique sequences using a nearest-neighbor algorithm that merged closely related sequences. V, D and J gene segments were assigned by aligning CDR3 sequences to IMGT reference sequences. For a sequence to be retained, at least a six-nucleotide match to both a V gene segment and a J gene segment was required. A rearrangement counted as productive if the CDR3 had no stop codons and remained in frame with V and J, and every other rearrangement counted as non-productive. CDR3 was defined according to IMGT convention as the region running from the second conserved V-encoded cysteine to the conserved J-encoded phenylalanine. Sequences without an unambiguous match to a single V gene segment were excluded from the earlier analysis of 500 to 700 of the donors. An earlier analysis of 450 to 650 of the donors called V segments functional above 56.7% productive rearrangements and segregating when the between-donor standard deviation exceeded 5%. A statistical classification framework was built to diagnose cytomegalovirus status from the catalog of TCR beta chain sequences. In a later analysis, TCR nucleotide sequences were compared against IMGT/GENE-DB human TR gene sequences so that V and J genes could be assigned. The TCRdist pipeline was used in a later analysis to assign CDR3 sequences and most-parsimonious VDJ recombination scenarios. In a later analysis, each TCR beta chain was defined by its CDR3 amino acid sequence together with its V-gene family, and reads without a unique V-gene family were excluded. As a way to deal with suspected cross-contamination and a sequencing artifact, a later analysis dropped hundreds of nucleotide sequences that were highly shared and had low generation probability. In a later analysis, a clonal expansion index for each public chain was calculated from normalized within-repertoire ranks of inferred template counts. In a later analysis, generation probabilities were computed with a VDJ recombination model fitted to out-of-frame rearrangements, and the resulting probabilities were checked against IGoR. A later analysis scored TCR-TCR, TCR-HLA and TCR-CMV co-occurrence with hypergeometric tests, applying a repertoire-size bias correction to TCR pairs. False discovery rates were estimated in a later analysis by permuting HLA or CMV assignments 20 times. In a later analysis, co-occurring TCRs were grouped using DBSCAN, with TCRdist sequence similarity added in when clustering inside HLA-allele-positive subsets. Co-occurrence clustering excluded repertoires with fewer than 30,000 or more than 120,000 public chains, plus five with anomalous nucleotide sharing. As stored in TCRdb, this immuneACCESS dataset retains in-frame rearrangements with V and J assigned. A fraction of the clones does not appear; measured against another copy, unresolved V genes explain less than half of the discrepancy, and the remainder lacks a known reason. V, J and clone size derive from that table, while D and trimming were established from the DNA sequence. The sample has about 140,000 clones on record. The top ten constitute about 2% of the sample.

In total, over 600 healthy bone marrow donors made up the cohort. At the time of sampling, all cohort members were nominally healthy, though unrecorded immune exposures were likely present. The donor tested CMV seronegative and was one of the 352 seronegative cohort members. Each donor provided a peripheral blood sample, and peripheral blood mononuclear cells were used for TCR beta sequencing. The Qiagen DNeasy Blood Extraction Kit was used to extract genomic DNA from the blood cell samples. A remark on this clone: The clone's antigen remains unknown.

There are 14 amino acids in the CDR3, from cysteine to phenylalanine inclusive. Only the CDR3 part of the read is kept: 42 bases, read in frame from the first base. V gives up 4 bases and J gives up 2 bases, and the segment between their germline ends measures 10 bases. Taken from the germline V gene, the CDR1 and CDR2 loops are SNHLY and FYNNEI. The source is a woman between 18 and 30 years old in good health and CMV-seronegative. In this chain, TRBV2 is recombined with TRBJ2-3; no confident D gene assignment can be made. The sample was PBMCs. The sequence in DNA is TGTGCCAGCAGTGGTCAGATATCCACAGATACGCAGTATTTT. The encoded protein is CASSGQISTDTQYF. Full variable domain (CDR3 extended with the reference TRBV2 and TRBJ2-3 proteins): EPEVTQTPSHQVTQMGQEVILRCVPISNHLYFYWYRQILGQKVEFLVSFYNNEISEKSEIFDDQFSVERPDGSNFTLKIRSTKLEDSAMYFCASSGQISTDTQYFGPGTRLTVL.